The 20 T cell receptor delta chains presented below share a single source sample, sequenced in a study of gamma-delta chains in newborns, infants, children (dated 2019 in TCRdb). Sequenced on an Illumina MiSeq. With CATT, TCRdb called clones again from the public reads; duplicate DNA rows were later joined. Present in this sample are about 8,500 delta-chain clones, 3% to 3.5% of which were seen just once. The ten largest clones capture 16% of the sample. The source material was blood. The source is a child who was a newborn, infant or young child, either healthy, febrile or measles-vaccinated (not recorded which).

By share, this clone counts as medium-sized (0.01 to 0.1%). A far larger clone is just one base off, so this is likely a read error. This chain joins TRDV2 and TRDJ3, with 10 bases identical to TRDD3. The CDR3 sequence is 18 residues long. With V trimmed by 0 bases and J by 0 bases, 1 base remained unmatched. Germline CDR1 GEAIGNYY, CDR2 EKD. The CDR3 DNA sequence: TGTGCCTGTGACACCCCTGGGGGATACTCCTGGGACACCCGACAGATGTTTTTC. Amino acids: CACDTPGGYSWDTRQMFF.

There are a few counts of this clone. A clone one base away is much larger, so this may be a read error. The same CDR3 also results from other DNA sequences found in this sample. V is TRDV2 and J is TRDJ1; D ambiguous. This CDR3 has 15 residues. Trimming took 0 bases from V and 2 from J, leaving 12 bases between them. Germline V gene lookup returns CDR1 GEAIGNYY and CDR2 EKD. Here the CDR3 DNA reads TGTGCCTGTGACACCGTAGGGGCACTTACCGATAAACTCATCTTT. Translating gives CACDTVGALTDKLIF.

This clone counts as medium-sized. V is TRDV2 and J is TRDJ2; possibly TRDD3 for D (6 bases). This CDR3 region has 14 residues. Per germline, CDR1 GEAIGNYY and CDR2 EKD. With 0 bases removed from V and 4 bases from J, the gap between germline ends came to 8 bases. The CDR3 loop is CACDTWGQTAQLFF. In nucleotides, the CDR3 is TGTGCCTGTGACACCTGGGGGCAGACAGCACAACTCTTCTTT.

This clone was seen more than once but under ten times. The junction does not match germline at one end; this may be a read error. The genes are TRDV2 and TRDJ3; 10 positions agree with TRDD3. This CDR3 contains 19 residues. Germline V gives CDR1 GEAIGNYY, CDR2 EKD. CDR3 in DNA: TGTGCCTGTGGCACCGTAGCTGGGGGATACTCCTGGGACACCCGACAGATGTTTTTC. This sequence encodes CACGTVAGGYSWDTRQMFF.

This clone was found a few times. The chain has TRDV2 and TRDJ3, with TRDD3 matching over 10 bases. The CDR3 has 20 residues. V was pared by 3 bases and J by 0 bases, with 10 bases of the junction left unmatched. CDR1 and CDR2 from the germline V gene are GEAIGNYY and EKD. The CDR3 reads CACDGLTGGSSSWDTRQMFF. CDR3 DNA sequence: TGTGCCTGTGACGGCCTTACTGGGGGATCCAGCTCCTGGGACACCCGACAGATGTTTTTC.

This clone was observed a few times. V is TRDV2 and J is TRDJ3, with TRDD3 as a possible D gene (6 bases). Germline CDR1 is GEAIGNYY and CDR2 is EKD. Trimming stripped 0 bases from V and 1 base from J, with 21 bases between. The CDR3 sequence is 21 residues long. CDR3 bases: TGTGCCTGTGACACCGTGGGTACTGGGAGATACTCGTCCTGGGACACCCGACAGATGTTTTTC. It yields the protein CACDTVGTGRYSSWDTRQMFF.

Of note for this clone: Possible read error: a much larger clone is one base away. In nucleotides, the CDR3 is TGTGCCCGTGACGAAAAGTACTGGGGGTTTCGCAGCTCCTGGGACACCCGACAGATGTTTTTC. It specifies CARDEKYWGFRSSWDTRQMFF. The J gene is TRDJ3, the V gene TRDV2; 8 bases match TRDD3. Assignment of the J gene here rests on matching the DNA to germline, because TCRdb gives none. CDR1 is GEAIGNYY, CDR2 EKD, per germline. CDR3 length: 21 amino acids.

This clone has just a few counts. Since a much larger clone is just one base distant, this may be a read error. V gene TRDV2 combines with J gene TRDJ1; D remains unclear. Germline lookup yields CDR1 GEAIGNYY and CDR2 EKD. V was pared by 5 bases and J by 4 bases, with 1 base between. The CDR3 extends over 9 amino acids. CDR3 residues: CACVDKLIF. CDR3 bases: TGTGCCTGTGTCGATAAACTCATCTTT.

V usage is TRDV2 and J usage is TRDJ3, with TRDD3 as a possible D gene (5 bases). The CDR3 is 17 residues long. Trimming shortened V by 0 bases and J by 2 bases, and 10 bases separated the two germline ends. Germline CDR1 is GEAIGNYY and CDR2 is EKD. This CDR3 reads CACDTWGPTWDTRQMFF. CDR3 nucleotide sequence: TGTGCCTGTGACACCTGGGGCCCTACCTGGGACACCCGACAGATGTTTTTC.

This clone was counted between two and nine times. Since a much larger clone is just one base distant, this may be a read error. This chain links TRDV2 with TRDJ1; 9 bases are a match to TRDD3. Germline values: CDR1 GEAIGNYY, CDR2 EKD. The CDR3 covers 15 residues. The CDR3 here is CACVPLLGDTDKPIF. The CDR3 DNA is TGTGCCTGTGTGCCTCTACTGGGGGACACCGATAAACCCATCTTT.

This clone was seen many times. The CDR3 DNA sequence: TGTGCCTGTGACCCACTGGGGGATAGCAGCTCCTGGGACACCCGACAGATGTTTTTC. Translation gives CACDPLGDSSSWDTRQMFF. The chain joins TRDV2 to TRDJ3, with 11 bases identical to TRDD3. Germline V CDR1 and CDR2: GEAIGNYY, EKD. The CDR3 length is 19 residues. V trimming: 3 bases; J trimming: 0 bases; junction bases outside the gene matches: 6.

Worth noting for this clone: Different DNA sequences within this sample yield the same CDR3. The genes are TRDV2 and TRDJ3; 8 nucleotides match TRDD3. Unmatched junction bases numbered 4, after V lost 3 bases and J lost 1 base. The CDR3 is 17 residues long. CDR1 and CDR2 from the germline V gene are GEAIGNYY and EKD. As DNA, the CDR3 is TGTGCCTGTGACCCTACTGGGGGGTCCTGGGACACCCGACAGATGTTTTTC. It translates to CACDPTGGSWDTRQMFF.

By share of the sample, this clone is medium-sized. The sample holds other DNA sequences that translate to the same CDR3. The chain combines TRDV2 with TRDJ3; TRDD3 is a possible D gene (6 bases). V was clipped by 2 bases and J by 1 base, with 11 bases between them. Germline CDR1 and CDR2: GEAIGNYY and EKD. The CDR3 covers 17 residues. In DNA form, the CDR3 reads TGTGCCTGTGACAGTACTGGGACTTCCTGGGACACCCGACAGATGTTTTTC. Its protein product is CACDSTGTSWDTRQMFF.

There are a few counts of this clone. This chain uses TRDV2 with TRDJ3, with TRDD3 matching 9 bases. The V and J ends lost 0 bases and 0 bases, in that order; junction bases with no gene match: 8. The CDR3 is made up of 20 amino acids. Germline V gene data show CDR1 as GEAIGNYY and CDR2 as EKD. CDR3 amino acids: CACDTALGDPSSWDTRQMFF. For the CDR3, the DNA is TGTGCCTGTGACACCGCACTGGGGGACCCCAGCTCCTGGGACACCCGACAGATGTTTTTC.

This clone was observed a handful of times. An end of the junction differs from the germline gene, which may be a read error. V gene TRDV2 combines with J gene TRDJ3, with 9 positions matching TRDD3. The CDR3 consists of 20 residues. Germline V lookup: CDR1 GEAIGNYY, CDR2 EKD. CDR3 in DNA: TGTGCCTGTGACACCGCCTGGGGGATTCAGAGCTCCTGGGACACCCGACAGATGTTTTTT. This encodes CACDTAWGIQSSWDTRQMFF.

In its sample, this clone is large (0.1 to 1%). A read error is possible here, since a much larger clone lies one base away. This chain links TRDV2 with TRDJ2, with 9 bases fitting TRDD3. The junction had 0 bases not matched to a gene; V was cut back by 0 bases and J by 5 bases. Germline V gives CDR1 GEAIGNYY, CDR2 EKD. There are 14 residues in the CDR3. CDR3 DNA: TGTGCCTGTGACACCTGGGGGATAACAGCACAACTCTTCTTT. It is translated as CACDTWGITAQLFF.

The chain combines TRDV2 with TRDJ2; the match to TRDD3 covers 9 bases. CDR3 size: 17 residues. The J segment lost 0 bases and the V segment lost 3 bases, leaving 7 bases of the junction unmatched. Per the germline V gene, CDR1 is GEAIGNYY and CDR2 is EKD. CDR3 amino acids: CACDSLTGGALTAQLFF. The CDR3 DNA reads TGTGCCTGTGACTCCCTTACTGGGGGAGCTTTGACAGCACAACTCTTCTTT.

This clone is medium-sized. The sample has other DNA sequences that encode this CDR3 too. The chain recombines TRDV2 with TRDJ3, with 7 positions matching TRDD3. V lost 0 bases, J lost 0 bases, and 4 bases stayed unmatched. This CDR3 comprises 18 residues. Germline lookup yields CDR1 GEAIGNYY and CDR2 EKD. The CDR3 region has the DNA TGTGCCTGTGACACCGTTGGGGATAGCTCCTGGGACACCCGACAGATGTTTTTC. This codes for CACDTVGDSSWDTRQMFF.

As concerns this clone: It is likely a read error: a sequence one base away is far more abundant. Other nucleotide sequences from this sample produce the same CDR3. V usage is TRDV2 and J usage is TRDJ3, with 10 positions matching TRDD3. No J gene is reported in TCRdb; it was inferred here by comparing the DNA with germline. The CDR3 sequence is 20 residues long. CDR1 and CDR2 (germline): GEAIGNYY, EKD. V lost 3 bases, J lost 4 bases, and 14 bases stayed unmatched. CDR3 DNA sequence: TGTGCCTGTGACGGGGTACTGGGGGATCGGAGCTCTTGGGACACCCGACAGATGTTTTTC. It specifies CACDGVLGDRSSWDTRQMFF.

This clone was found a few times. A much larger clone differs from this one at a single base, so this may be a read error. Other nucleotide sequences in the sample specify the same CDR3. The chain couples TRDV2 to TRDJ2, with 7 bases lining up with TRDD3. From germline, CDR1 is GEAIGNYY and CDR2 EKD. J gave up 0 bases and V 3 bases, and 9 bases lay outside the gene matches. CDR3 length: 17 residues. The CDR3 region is CACDVLGNPTLTAQLFF. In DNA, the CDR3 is TGTGCCTGTGACGTACTGGGGAACCCGACTTTGACAGCACAACTCTTCTTT.